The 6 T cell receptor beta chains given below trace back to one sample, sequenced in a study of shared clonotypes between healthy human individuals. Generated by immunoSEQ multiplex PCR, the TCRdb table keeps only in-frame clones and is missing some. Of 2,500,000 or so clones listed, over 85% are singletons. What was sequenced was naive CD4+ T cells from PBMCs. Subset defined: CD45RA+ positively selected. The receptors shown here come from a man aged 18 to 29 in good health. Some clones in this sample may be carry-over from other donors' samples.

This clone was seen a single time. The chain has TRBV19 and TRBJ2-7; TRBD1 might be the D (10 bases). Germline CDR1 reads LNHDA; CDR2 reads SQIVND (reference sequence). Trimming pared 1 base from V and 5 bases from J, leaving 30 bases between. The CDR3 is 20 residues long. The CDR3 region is CASSIVYVDRGLAGKDEQYF. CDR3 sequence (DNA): TGTGCCAGTAGTATAGTATATGTTGACAGGGGGCTAGCGGGAAAGGACGAGCAGTACTTC.

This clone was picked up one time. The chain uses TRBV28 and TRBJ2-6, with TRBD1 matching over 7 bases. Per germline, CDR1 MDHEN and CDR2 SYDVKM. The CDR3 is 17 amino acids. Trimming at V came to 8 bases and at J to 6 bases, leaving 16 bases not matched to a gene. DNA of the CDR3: TGTGCCAGCCGAACGGGACAGTTCGTTCGATCGGCCAACGTCCTGACTTTC. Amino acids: CASRTGQFVRSANVLTF.

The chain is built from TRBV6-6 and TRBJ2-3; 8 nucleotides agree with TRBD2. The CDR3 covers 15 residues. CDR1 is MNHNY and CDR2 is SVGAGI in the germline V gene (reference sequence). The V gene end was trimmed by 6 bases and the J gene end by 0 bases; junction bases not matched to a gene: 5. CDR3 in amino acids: CASSRSGKSTDTQYF. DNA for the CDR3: TGTGCCAGCAGCCGTAGCGGGAAAAGCACAGATACGCAGTATTTT.

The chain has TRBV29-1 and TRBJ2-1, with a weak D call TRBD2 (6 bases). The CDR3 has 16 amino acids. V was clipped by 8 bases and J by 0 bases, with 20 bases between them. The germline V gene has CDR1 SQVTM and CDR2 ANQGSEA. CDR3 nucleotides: TGCAGCTTCCACTCTAGCGCCAAAAGCTCCTACAATGAGCAGTTCTTC. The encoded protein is CSFHSSAKSSYNEQFF.

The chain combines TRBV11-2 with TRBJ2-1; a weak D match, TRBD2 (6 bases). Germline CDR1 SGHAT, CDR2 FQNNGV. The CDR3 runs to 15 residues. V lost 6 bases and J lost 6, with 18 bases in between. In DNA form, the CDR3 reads TGTGCCAGCAGACCGCTCGCGGGAACCCTCAATGAGCAGTTCTTC. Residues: CASRPLAGTLNEQFF.

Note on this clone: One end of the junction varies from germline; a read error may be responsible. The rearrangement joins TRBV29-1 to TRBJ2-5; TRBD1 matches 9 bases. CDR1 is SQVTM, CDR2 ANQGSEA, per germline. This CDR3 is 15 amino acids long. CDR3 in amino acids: CGVTSPGTGKETQYF. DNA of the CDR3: TGCGGCGTGACGAGTCCCGGGACAGGGAAGGAGACCCAGTACTTC.